The 11 T cell receptor beta chains in this list originate from one sample, sequenced in a study of CD8+ T cells in alopecia areata. TCR sequencing used cDNA made by reverse transcription of extracted RNA. TCRdb keeps only in-frame clones here, not all; method: immunoSEQ multiplex PCR. The table lists some 150,000 clones, under 60% of them singletons. This specimen consisted of CD8+ T cells sorted from blood, obtained at week 0. These receptors were obtained from a human donor with alopecia areata.

The rearrangement joins TRBV29-1 to TRBJ2-7; unclear D gene. The CDR3 extends over 13 amino acids. Germline V gene data show CDR1 as SQVTM and CDR2 as ANQGSEA. Trimming removed 2 bases from V and 2 bases from J, with 10 bases in between. Here the CDR3 reads CSVELGSTYEQYF. For the CDR3, the DNA is TGCAGCGTTGAACTGGGCAGTACCTACGAGCAGTACTTC.

Regarding this clone: The same CDR3 arises from other DNA sequences in this sample as well. The chain carries TRBV5-1 and TRBJ2-1; 9 bases fit TRBD2. The CDR3 length is 15 residues. Trimming cost V 4 bases and J 2 bases; bases outside gene matches: 4. Germline assignment: CDR1 SGHRS and CDR2 YFSETQ. The chain's CDR3 is CASSLASGAYNEQFF. The CDR3 coding sequence is TGCGCCAGCAGCCTGGCTAGCGGGGCCTACAATGAGCAGTTCTTC.

The J gene is TRBJ1-6, the V gene TRBV27; the match to TRBD1 covers 11 bases. V trimming: 5 bases; J trimming: 1 base; junction bases outside the gene matches: 10. Germline values: CDR1 MNHEY, CDR2 SMNVEV (reference sequence). CDR3 size: 19 residues. CDR3 DNA: TGTGCCAGCAGTCGTCCCGGGACAGGGGGAAGATCCTATAATTCACCCCTCCACTTT. Residues: CASSRPGTGGRSYNSPLHF.

This clone was seen a few times. The J gene is TRBJ2-3, the V gene TRBV30; tentative D call: TRBD1 (5 bases). The CDR3 has 14 amino acids. V was cut by 0 bases and J by 6 bases, with 13 bases left in between. Germline values: CDR1 GTSNPN, CDR2 SVGIG (reference sequence). CDR3 in DNA: TGTGCCTGGAGTGTAGCCAGGGCAATCGATACGCAGTATTTT. This gives the protein CAWSVARAIDTQYF.

This chain joins TRBV25-1 and TRBJ2-2, with 10 nucleotides matching TRBD1. V lost 1 base, J lost 4 bases, and 9 bases stayed unmatched. CDR3 length equals 18 residues. Germline V CDR1 and CDR2: MGHDK, SYGVNS. CDR3 sequence (DNA): TGTGCCAGCAGTGAATGGGAGACAGGGGGCGCCGGCACCGGGGAGCTGTTTTTT. Its protein is CASSEWETGGAGTGELFF.

V and J are TRBV4-1 and TRBJ2-3; TRBD1 matches 9 bases. The CDR3 contains 17 residues. Germline loops: CDR1 MGHRA, CDR2 YSYEKL. V was pared by 1 base and J by 3 bases, with 8 bases of the junction left unmatched. The CDR3 loop reads CASSQGRDRARTDTQYF. The CDR3 region has the DNA TGCGCCAGCAGCCAAGGGAGGGACAGGGCGAGGACAGATACGCAGTATTTT.

The J gene is TRBJ2-3, the V gene TRBV2; D is perhaps TRBD2 (5 bases). Trimming left V 7 bases short and J 6 bases short, with 11 bases between. The CDR3 has 12 residues. Germline lookup yields CDR1 SNHLY and CDR2 FYNNEI. CDR3 residues: CASIEGPDTQYF. CDR3 nucleotides: TGTGCCAGCATTGAGGGTCCCGATACGCAGTATTTT.

This clone came up a few times. The V call is TRBV29-1, the J call TRBJ1-1; D ambiguous. CDR3 length: 12 amino acids. Germline-derived CDR1 and CDR2 are SQVTM and ANQGSEA. Trimming removed 5 bases from V and 7 bases from J, with 14 bases in between. The CDR3 here is CSVLRPENEAFF. CDR3 nucleotides: TGCAGCGTTCTACGACCAGAAAATGAAGCTTTCTTT.

The CDR3 sequence is CASSQEGEISSYEQYF. The CDR3 region has the DNA TGCGCCAGCAGCCAAGAAGGGGAAATTTCCTCCTACGAGCAGTACTTC. The chain joins TRBV4-1 to TRBJ2-7; maybe TRBD1 (5 bases). This CDR3 has 16 amino acids. Germline loops: CDR1 MGHRA, CDR2 YSYEKL. V was pared by 0 bases and J by 0 bases, with 12 bases between.

This clone was counted between two and nine times. This sequence joins TRBV29-1 and TRBJ2-7; 10 bases map to TRBD1. Germline CDR1 and CDR2: SQVTM and ANQGSEA. V gave up 8 bases and J gave up 3 bases; unmatched junction bases: 7. This CDR3 is 13 amino acids long. The CDR3 nucleotides read TGCAGCATACGGGACAGGGGCGACTACGAGCAGTACTTC. The encoded protein is CSIRDRGDYEQYF.

This sequence joins TRBV6-5 and TRBJ2-7; 8 bases agree with TRBD1. In germline, CDR1 is MNHEY, CDR2 SVGAGI. CDR3 size: 13 residues. Germline trimming cut 6 bases from V and 3 bases from J; bases unmatched to any gene: 4. This chain's CDR3 is CASSLGQDYEQYF. The CDR3 DNA follows: TGTGCCAGCAGCCTGGGACAGGACTACGAGCAGTACTTC.